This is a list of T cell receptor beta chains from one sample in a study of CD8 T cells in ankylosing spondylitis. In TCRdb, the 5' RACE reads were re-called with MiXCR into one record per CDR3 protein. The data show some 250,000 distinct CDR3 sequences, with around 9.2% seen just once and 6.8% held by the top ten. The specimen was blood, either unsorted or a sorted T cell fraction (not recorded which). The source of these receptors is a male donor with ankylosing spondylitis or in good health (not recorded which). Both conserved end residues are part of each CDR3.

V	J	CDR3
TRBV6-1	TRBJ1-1	CASTPTGKYTEAFF
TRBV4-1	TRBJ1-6	CASSVKQGGNDSPLHF
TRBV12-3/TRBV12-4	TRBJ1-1	CASSFSGTLNTEAFF
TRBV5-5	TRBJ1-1	CASSSGTGSMNTEAFF
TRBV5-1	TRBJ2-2	CASSSDPNTGELFF
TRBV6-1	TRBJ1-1	CASNQGWGTEAFF
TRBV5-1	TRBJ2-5	CASSLAQLAGGQETQYF
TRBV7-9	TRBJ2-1	CASSSSAPSGRKFF
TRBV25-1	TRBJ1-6	CASSEHRVDNSPLHF
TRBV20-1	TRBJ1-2	CSVDRSYGYTF
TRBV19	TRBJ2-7	CASSAGGEQYF
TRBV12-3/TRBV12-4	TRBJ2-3	CASSSLAGAQYF
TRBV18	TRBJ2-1	CASSPPIGANEQFF
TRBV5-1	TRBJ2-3	CASSLGILVSNADTQYF
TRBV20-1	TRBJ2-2	CCARDSKTSWNTGELFF
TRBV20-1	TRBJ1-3	CSAGDARAGNTIYF
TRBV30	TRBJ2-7	CAWSVSGGTGEQYF
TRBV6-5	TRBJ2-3	CASSYGTSVSTDTQYF
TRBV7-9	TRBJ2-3	CASSGGRAFGTDTQYF
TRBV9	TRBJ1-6	CASSVGTVANSPLHF
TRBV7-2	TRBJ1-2	CASSFSGMAGYTF
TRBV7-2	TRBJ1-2	CASSSRVLNNYGYTF
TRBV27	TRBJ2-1	CASSLQGYNYNEQFF
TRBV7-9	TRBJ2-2	CASSFVATNTGELFF
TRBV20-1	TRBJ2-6	CSASGQGAPGANVLTF
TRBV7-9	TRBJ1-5	CASSSGSDQPQHF
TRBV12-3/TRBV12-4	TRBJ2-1	CASSLGLTYNEQFF
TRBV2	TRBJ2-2	CASSERGLGNTGELFF
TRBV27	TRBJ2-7	CASSYSSGVTLYEQYF
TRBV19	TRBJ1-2	CASNVGHSPTGYTF
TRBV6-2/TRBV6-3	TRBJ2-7	CASRKDTPYEQYF
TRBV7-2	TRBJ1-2	CASSRAGVGNYGYTF
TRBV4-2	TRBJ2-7	CASSQRTSGTYEQYF
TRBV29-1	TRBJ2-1	CSVEDLTGPPSYNEQFF
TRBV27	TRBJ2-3	CASSQGVADTQYF
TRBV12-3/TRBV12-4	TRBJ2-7	CASSDPGQGTYEQYF
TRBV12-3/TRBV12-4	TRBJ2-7	CASCYRYRGGRPLIGEQYF
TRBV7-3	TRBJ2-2	CASSLEGTHSGELFF
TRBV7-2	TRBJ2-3	CASSLNSGRYADTQYF
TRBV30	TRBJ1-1	CAWRFLITEAFF
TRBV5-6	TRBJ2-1	CASSSAGTTWEQFF
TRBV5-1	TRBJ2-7	CASSSGTGSSYEQYF
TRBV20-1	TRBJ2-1	CSARSSGANEQFF
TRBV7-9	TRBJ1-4	CASSFSGTVNEKLFF
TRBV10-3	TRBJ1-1	CAISESNGGANTEAFF
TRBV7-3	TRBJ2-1	CASSLELRGSEQFF
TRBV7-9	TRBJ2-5	CASSSTSGSSWETQYF
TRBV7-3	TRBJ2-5	CASSLTGGQETQYF
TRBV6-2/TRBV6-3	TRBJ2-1	CASRSPTITYNEQFF
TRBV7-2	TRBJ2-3	CASSFLSGLSTDTQYF
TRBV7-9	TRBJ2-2	CASSLQIGSTGELFF
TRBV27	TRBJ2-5	CASSSFLIGTSGTKPQETQYF
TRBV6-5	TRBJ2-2	CASSYRWTEDGELFF
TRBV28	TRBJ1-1	CASSLSHGNSEAFF
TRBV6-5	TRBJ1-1	CASSYGAWQMNTEAFF
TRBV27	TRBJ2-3	CASSGGQGTDTQYF
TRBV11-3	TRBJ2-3	CASSRIGGADTQYF
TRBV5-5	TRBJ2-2	CASTQRGAHGELFF
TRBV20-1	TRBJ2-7	CSAPGRTLYEQYF
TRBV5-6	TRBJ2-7	CASSLWREGYEQYF